This TCR beta chain was sequenced for a study of cytotoxic CD8 clonotypes in ibrutinib-treated CLL. Data came from immunoSEQ multiplex PCR; TCRdb stores just in-frame clones and leaves some out. The sample records 9,400 or so clones, under 65% being singletons. There are 15 residues in the CDR3. Germline values: CDR1 SGHRS, CDR2 YFSETQ. V shed 4 bases, J shed 3 bases, and the junction held 5 bases outside the gene matches. The receptor's source is a human donor with chronic lymphocytic leukemia. The chain has TRBV5-1 and TRBJ2-1; the match to TRBD2 covers 9 bases. The sample was PBMCs, taken before ibrutinib treatment. This chain's CDR3 is CASSANSGGYNEQFF. CDR3 bases: TGCGCCAGCAGCGCAAATAGCGGGGGCTACAATGAGCAGTTCTTC.